These T cell receptor beta chains were read from a single sample in a study of cytomegalovirus exposure and HLA in healthy donors. Sequencing used immunoSEQ multiplex PCR; TCRdb keeps in-frame clones, though not all of them. Of 95,000 to 150,000 clones listed, just over 15% were seen once; the top ten hold about 1.9%. Sequencing was performed on PBMCs. The receptors were gathered from a woman aged 18-30 years in good health and CMV-seronegative. CDR3s include the opening cysteine and the closing phenylalanine or tryptophan. Each record gives: D gene, J gene, V gene, clone size, CDR3 protein, CDR3 DNA. A D gene is named only where the DNA matches it firmly. Only part of the rows carry a size: once, few, many, or a class if the clone is expanded.

>TRBD1|TRBJ1-2|TRBV6-6|few
CASRLPGTGEGGYTF
TGTGCCAGCAGACTCCCCGGGACAGGGGAGGGCGGCTACACCTTC
>TRBD2|TRBJ2-7|TRBV4-3|few
CASSQDGLAGVYEQYF
TGCGCCAGCAGCCAAGATGGGCTAGCGGGGGTCTACGAGCAGTACTTC
>NA|TRBJ2-2|TRBV7-9|few
CASSPPTQVGINTGELFF
TGTGCCAGCAGCCCCCCGACGCAGGTCGGAATTAACACCGGGGAGCTGTTTTTT
>TRBD1|TRBJ1-2|TRBV30|NA
CAWSDHRGVVTF
TGTGCCTGGAGTGACCACAGGGGAGTAGTCACCTTC
>TRBD1|TRBJ2-1|TRBV5-4|NA
CASSLRQGPYNEQFF
TGTGCCAGCAGCTTGCGACAGGGTCCCTACAATGAGCAGTTCTTC
>TRBD1|TRBJ1-2|TRBV2|few
CASRAGGGVYGYTF
TGTGCCAGCAGGGCAGGGGGCGGGGTCTATGGCTACACCTTC
>NA|TRBJ1-1|TRBV30|NA
CAWSRAEAFF
TGTGCCTGGAGCCGGGCTGAAGCTTTCTTT
>NA|TRBJ2-5|TRBV15|NA
CATSRGASAETQYF
TGTGCCACCAGCAGAGGGGCTAGCGCGGAGACCCAGTACTTC
>TRBD1|TRBJ1-2|TRBV4-2|few
CASSQPGQGGYTF
TGTGCCAGCAGCCAACCGGGACAGGGCGGCTACACCTTC
>TRBD1|TRBJ2-1|TRBV10-3|NA
CAIRLTGISDEQFF
TGTGCCATCAGGCTGACAGGGATCAGCGATGAGCAGTTCTTC
>NA|TRBJ2-7|TRBV28|few
CASSIPRTAPNYEQYF
TGTGCCAGCAGCATACCTCGGACAGCTCCAAACTACGAGCAGTACTTC
>TRBD1|TRBJ1-2|TRBV27|few
CASSGQGTNYGYTF
TGTGCCAGCAGTGGACAGGGGACTAACTATGGCTACACCTTC
>NA|TRBJ2-1|TRBV4-3|few
CASSQVSGEEQFF
TGCGCCAGCAGCCAAGTATCAGGCGAGGAGCAGTTCTTC
>NA|TRBJ1-1|TRBV7-6|few
CASSLGRNTEAFF
TGTGCCAGCAGCTTGGGCCGGAACACTGAAGCTTTCTTT
>TRBD1|TRBJ2-1|TRBV29-1|NA
CSVESGQVYNEQFF
TGCAGCGTTGAATCGGGACAGGTTTACAATGAGCAGTTCTTC
>NA|TRBJ2-1|TRBV6-1|NA
CATSGNLSSYNEQFF
TGTGCCACTTCAGGAAACCTTAGCTCCTACAATGAGCAGTTCTTC
>NA|TRBJ2-7|TRBV5-1|NA
CASSLGALDGYEQYF
TGCGCCAGCAGCTTGGGGGCGTTAGACGGCTACGAGCAGTACTTC
>NA|TRBJ1-2|TRBV9|NA
CASSVGGSGYTF
TGTGCCAGCAGCGTAGGTGGGAGCGGCTACACCTTC
>TRBD2|TRBJ2-7|TRBV6-1|many
CASRRLAGEPHEQYF
TGTGCCAGCAGGAGACTAGCGGGAGAACCCCACGAGCAGTACTTC
>NA|TRBJ1-1|TRBV2|NA
CASSVRLNTEAFF
TGTGCCAGCAGTGTCCGTCTGAACACTGAAGCTTTCTTT
>TRBD1|TRBJ1-4|TRBV9|once
CASSATGTDEKLFF
TGTGCCAGCAGCGCGACAGGGACGGATGAAAAACTGTTTTTT
>NA|TRBJ2-5|TRBV7-2|few
CASSLQNGGPQETQYF
TGTGCCAGCAGCCTACAAAACGGGGGGCCGCAAGAGACCCAGTACTTC
>TRBD2|TRBJ2-1|TRBV11-3|few
CASSLDGLADNEQFF
TGTGCCAGCAGCTTAGATGGACTAGCGGACAATGAGCAGTTCTTC